Detailed here is one T cell receptor (beta chain). In the original processing: By means of reference gene primer amplification, nucleated cell counts were estimated. Produced via immunoSEQ multiplex PCR; TCRdb's table is partial and in-frame only. V and J calls and clone size are given by that table; D and trimming were obtained from the DNA. This sample has 130,000 or so clones, with less than 90% found just once. This specimen belongs to a study of blood T cell repertoires in COVID-19. Looking at the study overall: Material from acute and convalescent COVID-19 was sourced from the United States, Italy and Spain. T cells, B-cell-depleted T cells, or PBMCs supplied cDNA or gDNA.

Seattle participants joined during active infection and were tracked over time. CDR3 length: 17 residues. CDR1 and CDR2 (germline): LNHDA, SQIVND (reference sequence). V lost 1 base, J lost 0 bases, and 3 bases stayed unmatched. Material: peripheral blood. The rearrangement links TRBV19 to TRBJ2-6; TRBD2 matches 7 bases. The TCR was taken from a man aged 25-40 years with COVID-19, enrolled during active disease. CDR3 nucleotide sequence: TGTGCCAGTAGTATAGGGGAGGGCCGCTCTGGGGCCAACGTCCTGACTTTC. Encoded protein: CASSIGEGRSGANVLTF.